This TCR beta chain came from a study of T-cell memory formation after mild COVID-19. Study-level findings and limits: Researchers report contracting CD4+ clones mostly in CM and EM, with CD8+ clones in EMRA. Clones contracting across day 15 to 85 had a balanced CD4/CD8 profile; later expanding clones leaned CD4+.

The V gene's germline CDR1 is SNHLY and CDR2 FYNNEI. The CDR3 is 16 amino acids. V shed 7 bases and J 6 bases; nucleotides not matched to a gene: 14. TCRdb called the 5' RACE reads again in MiXCR, with one record for every CDR3 protein. The table has around 250,000 distinct CDR3 sequences, roughly 16% seen once. This clonotype was detected a few times. Antigen specificity is unknown. The chain has TRBV2 and TRBJ2-3, with 9 positions matching TRBD1. Material for sequencing was PBMCs or a T cell subset sorted from them (not recorded which). This receptor was identified in a man aged 18 to 30 who had mild COVID-19 (a few samples of this study predate the infection). Cell type and time point are not known. DNA of the CDR3: TGTGCCAGCATCCGGCTTAAAGGGACAGGGACCGATACGCAGTATTTT. As protein: CASIRLKGTGTDTQYF.